This TCR beta chain was recovered during a study of T cells in Graves' hyperthyroidism and ophthalmopathy. In the study overall: Upon initial diagnosis and before any treatment, peripheral blood was collected.

V dropped 5 bases and J dropped 8; count of bases not matched to a gene: 8. Per the germline V gene, CDR1 is SGHDN and CDR2 is FVKESK. The CDR3 consists of 13 residues. Using RNA transcripts as the source, TCR beta CDR3 regions were amplified. An initial round of RT-PCR targeting the TCR CDR3 relied on the HTBI primer set. Via MiXCR, TCRdb re-called the multiplex PCR reads, giving one row per CDR3 protein. The table has around 520,000 distinct CDR3 sequences, approximately 14% seen once. Only one count was recorded for this clonotype. The sequencing input was blood. This sequence originates from a woman aged 18-30 years with Graves' hyperthyroidism. The chain links TRBV14 to TRBJ1-2; 7 bases align to TRBD1. The CDR3 is CASSKQGRGGYTF. The CDR3 DNA reads TGTGCCAGCAGCAAACAGGGGAGGGGAGGCTACACCTTC.